Described below is a single T cell receptor (beta chain) sequence and its context. Researchers ran the PCR with 60 Vbeta and 13 Jbeta primers. Profiled with immunoSEQ multiplex PCR; TCRdb holds only in-frame clones, not every one. The sample has 50,000 to 55,000 clones; roughly 72% are singletons. This sample stems from a study of cytomegalovirus exposure and HLA in healthy donors. Turning to the study itself: T cells numbering 150 million to 200 million yielded approximately 100 million unique TCR beta sequences in an earlier analysis.

In germline, CDR1 is SGHTA, CDR2 FQGNSA. This CDR3 comprises 16 residues. Trimming at V came to 6 bases and at J to 7 bases, leaving 12 bases not matched to a gene. Sample: PBMCs. The chain is built from TRBV7-2 and TRBJ2-2; TRBD2 aligns across 9 bases. This TCR was sampled from a woman between 50 and 59 years old in good health and CMV-seropositive. CDR3 sequence reads: CASRSAGSGRNGELFF. CDR3 coding DNA: TGTGCCAGCAGGTCAGCGGGAAGCGGGAGGAACGGGGAGCTGTTTTTT.